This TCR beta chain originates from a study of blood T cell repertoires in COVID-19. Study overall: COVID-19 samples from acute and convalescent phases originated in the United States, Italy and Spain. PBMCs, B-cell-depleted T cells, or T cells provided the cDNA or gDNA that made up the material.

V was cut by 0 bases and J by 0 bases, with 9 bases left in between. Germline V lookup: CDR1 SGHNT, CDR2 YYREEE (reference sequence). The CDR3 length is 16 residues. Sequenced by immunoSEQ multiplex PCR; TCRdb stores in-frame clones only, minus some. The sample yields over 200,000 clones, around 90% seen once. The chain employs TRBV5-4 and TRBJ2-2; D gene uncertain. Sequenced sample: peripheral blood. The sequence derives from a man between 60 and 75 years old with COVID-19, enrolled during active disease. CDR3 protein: CASSLAGLPNTGELFF. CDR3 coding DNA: TGTGCCAGCAGCTTGGCGGGTCTACCGAACACCGGGGAGCTGTTTTTT.